This T cell receptor (beta chain) was identified in a study of graft-versus-host responses after intestinal transplantation. Study as a whole: All recipients got anti-thymocyte globulin induction, then tacrolimus and steroids for about three years.

The CDR3 spans 15 residues. The J segment lost 5 bases and the V segment lost 4 bases, leaving 8 bases of the junction unmatched. The germline V gene encodes CDR1 SGHNT and CDR2 YYREEE (reference sequence). With regard to this clone: Antigen specificity is unknown.

The study's findings and limits: GvH clones occurred in recipient marrow; some first appeared in ileum or blood. The study associated peak circulating GvH clone levels with early post-transplant HvG declines. Allografts carried high graft-versus-host to host-versus-graft clonal ratios in patients having graft-donor T cell macrochimerism.

Libraries were prepared by immunoSEQ multiplex PCR; TCRdb keeps only in-frame clonotypes and omits some of them. Of 90,000 to 100,000 clones listed, roughly 88% are singletons. This clonotype was obtained from a human patient who received an intestinal transplant, so some T cells may come from the graft donor. J is TRBJ2-1 and V is TRBV5-4; 8 bases are shared with TRBD1. The sample in question was PBMCs, obtained 255 days after intestinal transplant. This chain's CDR3 is CASSRVGQEHNEQFF. The CDR3 DNA is TGTGCCAGCAGCCGCGTGGGACAGGAGCACAATGAGCAGTTCTTC.